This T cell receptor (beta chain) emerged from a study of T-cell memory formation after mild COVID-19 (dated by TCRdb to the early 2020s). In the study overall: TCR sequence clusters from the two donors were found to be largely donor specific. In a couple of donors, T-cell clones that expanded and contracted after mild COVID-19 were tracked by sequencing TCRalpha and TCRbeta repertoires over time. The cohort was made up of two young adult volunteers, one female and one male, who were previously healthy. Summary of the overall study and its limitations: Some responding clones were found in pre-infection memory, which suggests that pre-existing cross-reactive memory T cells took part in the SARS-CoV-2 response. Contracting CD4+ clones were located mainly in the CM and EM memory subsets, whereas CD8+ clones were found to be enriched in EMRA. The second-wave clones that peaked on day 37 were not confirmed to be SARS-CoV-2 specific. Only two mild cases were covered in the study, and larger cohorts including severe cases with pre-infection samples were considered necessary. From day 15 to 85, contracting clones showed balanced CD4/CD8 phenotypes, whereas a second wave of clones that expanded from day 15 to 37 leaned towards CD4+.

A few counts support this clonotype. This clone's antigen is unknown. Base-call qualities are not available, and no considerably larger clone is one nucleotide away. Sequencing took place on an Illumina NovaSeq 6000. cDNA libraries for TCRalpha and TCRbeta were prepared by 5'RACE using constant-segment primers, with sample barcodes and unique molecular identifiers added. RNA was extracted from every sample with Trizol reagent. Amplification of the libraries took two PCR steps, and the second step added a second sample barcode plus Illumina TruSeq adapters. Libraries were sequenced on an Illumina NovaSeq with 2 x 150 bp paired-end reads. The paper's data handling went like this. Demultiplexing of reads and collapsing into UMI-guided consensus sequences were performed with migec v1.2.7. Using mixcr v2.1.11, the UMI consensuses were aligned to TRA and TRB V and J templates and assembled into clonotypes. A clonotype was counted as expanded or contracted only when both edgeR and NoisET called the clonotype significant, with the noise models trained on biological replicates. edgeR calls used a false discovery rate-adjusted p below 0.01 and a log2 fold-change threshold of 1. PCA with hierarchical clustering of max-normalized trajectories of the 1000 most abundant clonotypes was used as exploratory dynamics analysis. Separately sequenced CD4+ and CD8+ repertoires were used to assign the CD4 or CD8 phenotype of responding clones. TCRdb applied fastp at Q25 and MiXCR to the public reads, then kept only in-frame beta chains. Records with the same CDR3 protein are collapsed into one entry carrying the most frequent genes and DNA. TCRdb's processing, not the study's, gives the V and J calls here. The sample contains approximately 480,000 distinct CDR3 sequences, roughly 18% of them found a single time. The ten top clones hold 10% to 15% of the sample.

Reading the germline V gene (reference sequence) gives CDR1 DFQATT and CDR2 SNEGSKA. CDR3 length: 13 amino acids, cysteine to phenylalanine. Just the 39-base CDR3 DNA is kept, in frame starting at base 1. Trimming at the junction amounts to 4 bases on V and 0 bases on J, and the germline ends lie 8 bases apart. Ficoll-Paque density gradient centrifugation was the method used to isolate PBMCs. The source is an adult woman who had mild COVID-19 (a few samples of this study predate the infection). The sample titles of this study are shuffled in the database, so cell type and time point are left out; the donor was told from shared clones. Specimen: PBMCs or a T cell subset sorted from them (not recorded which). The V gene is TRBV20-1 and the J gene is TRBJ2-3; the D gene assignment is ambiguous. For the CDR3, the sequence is CSAKGGSTDTQYF. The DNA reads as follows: TGCAGTGCTAAGGGTGGGAGCACAGATACGCAGTATTTT.